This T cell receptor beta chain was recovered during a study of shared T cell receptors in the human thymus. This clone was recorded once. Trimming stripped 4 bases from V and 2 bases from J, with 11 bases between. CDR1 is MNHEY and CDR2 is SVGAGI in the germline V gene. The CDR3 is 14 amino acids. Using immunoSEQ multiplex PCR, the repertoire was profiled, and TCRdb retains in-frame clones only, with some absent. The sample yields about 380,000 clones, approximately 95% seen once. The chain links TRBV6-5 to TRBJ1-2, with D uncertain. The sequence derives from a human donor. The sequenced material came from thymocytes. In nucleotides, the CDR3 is TGTGCCAGCAGTTCCGGGAGGGCCAACTATGGCTACACCTTC. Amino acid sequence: CASSSGRANYGYTF.